Detailed here is one T cell receptor (beta chain). No cognate antigen has been identified for it. An end of the junction differs from the germline gene, which may be a read error. The sample belongs to a study of T-cell memory formation after mild COVID-19 (dated by TCRdb to the early 2020s). With regard to the full study: TCR sequence clusters from the two donors were largely donor specific. T-cell clones expanding and contracting after mild COVID-19 in two donors were tracked by longitudinal TCRalpha and TCRbeta repertoire sequencing. The cohort was made up of two young adult volunteers, one female and one male, who were previously healthy. What the study reported, not specific to this receptor: Contracting CD4+ clones were found mainly in CM and EM memory subsets, while CD8+ clones were enriched in EMRA. Only two mild cases were covered in the study, and larger cohorts including severe cases with pre-infection samples were considered necessary. Balanced CD4/CD8 phenotypes were observed for clones contracting from day 15 to 85, whereas a bias towards CD4+ was observed for a second wave of clones expanding from day 15 to 37. Whether the second-wave clones peaking on day 37 were SARS-CoV-2 specific was not confirmed. The detection of some responding clones in pre-infection memory suggests that pre-existing cross-reactive memory T cells joined the SARS-CoV-2 response.

Ficoll-Paque density gradient centrifugation was used to isolate PBMCs. Sequencing was performed on an Illumina NovaSeq 6000. TCRalpha and TCRbeta cDNA libraries were built by 5'RACE with constant-segment primers, adding sample barcodes and unique molecular identifiers. Trizol reagent was used to extract RNA from every sample. Amplification of the libraries took two PCR steps, and the second step added a second sample barcode plus Illumina TruSeq adapters. Sequencing of the libraries was done on an Illumina NovaSeq, producing 2 x 150 bp paired-end reads. Turning to the authors' computational methods: Demultiplexing of reads and collapsing into UMI-guided consensus sequences were performed with migec v1.2.7. Using mixcr v2.1.11, the UMI consensuses were aligned to TRA and TRB V and J templates and assembled into clonotypes. Expanded or contracted clonotypes were those called significant by both edgeR and NoisET, with noise models trained on biological replicates. edgeR calls used a false discovery rate-adjusted p below 0.01 and a log2 fold-change threshold of 1. As an exploratory analysis of dynamics, max-normalized trajectories of the 1000 most abundant clonotypes were examined with PCA combined with hierarchical clustering. Separately sequenced CD4+ and CD8+ repertoires were used to assign a CD4 or CD8 phenotype to each responding clone. TCRdb reran the public reads through fastp at Q25 and MiXCR, keeping productive beta chains. Every entry covers one CDR3 protein and lists the most common genes and DNA from its rows. The authors' filters were not applied to this entry. The sample includes over 350,000 distinct CDR3 sequences, with approximately 25% observed a single time. Of the sample, 8.5% to 9% is held by the ten largest clones.

Measured from the cysteine to the phenylalanine, the CDR3 is 15 residues long. Only the CDR3 DNA stays, 45 bases, in frame from base 1. From the germline V gene (reference sequence), CDR1 is SEHNR and CDR2 is FQNEAQ. The origin of this receptor is an adult woman who had mild COVID-19 (a few samples of this study predate the infection). The sample titles of this study are shuffled in the database, so cell type and time point are left out; the donor was told from shared clones. Sequences were obtained from PBMCs or a T cell subset sorted from them (not recorded which). Recombination linked TRBV7-9 to TRBJ2-1, with TRBD2 as a weak D call on 7 bases. The DNA sequence reads TGTGCCAGCAGCTCCCTGGGCAAGGGGACGGGGGGACATGTCTTC. Translated, this gives CASSSLGKGTGGHVF.